This T cell receptor beta chain stems from a study of T cells in Graves' hyperthyroidism and ophthalmopathy. Regions amplified from RNA transcripts were the TCR beta CDR3 regions. First-round RT-PCR of the TCR CDR3 relied on the HTBI primer set. From the multiplex PCR reads, TCRdb called clonotypes with MiXCR, one entry per CDR3 protein. The table includes roughly 360,000 distinct CDR3 sequences, roughly 13% detected once. The CDR3 loop spans 13 amino acids. The germline gives CDR1 MNHEY, CDR2 SMNVEV (reference sequence). Trimming left V 1 base short and J 4 bases short, with 6 bases between. This clonotype was seen repeatedly, ten times or more. Patients were excluded for uncontrolled infection, other autoimmune disease, pregnancy or lactation. The study collected blood at first hyperthyroidism diagnosis, before any ophthalmopathy symptoms arose.

The sample was blood. The receptor's source is a man aged 25 to 40 with Graves' hyperthyroidism that later progressed to Graves' ophthalmopathy. V and J are TRBV27 and TRBJ2-3, with D perhaps being TRBD1 or TRBD2 (5 bases each). The CDR3 DNA sequence: TGTGCCAGCAGTTTATTGGGGGCAGATACGCAGTATTTT. It is translated as CASSLLGADTQYF.